A selection of T cell receptor beta chains follows, all from one sample in a study of regulatory T cells in long-lasting Graves disease. In TCRdb, the multiplex PCR reads were re-called with MiXCR into one record per CDR3 protein. The repertoire holds hundreds of thousands of distinct CDR3 sequences, approximately 15% seen once, with about 17% in the top ten. This sample also belongs to another study, concerning T cells in Graves' hyperthyroidism and ophthalmopathy.

The source was peripheral blood mononuclear cells (PBMCs), collected at new diagnosis, from a patient treated with antithyroid drugs. All receptors come from a woman aged 25 to 39 with Graves disease. CDR3s leave out the opening cysteine and the closing phenylalanine or tryptophan. The order of the fields is J gene, V gene, CDR3 protein.

J gene: TRBJ1-2; V gene: TRBV20-1; CDR3 protein: SARDAANYGYT
J gene: TRBJ2-5; V gene: TRBV28; CDR3 protein: ASSLTGGQETQY
J gene: TRBJ2-7; V gene: TRBV6-1; CDR3 protein: ASSRAGAGYEQY
J gene: TRBJ2-3; V gene: TRBV2; CDR3 protein: ASRDGGWTDTQY
J gene: TRBJ2-5; V gene: TRBV5-1; CDR3 protein: ASASGETQY
J gene: TRBJ2-5; V gene: TRBV7-2; CDR3 protein: ASSSAASGRALEETQY
J gene: TRBJ2-5; V gene: TRBV28; CDR3 protein: ASRLRGGQETQY
J gene: TRBJ2-1; V gene: TRBV10-1; CDR3 protein: ASSETTGLAGGPGSYNEQF
J gene: TRBJ2-7; V gene: TRBV4-1; CDR3 protein: ASSQLPPRAGGTYEQY
J gene: TRBJ1-1; V gene: TRBV18; CDR3 protein: ASSPPLGQGDPEAF
J gene: TRBJ2-7; V gene: TRBV5-6; CDR3 protein: ASLGQGSYEQY
J gene: TRBJ2-3; V gene: TRBV30; CDR3 protein: AWSGSGRGDTQY
J gene: TRBJ2-4; V gene: TRBV29-1; CDR3 protein: SVAGTGSDIQY
J gene: TRBJ1-6; V gene: TRBV9; CDR3 protein: ASSVSSGVTYNSPLH
J gene: TRBJ2-1; V gene: TRBV19; CDR3 protein: ASSPVAGGITEQF
J gene: TRBJ2-2; V gene: TRBV27; CDR3 protein: ASSLGGPGAGELF
J gene: TRBJ2-5; V gene: TRBV28; CDR3 protein: ASSLGIGETQY
J gene: TRBJ2-3; V gene: TRBV5-1; CDR3 protein: ASSPGQGEDTQY
J gene: TRBJ1-1; V gene: TRBV3-1; CDR3 protein: ASSQGNVVTEAF
J gene: TRBJ1-2; V gene: TRBV6-1; CDR3 protein: ASRGRVPDGYT
J gene: TRBJ2-7; V gene: TRBV19; CDR3 protein: ASSQPGTGVVEQY
J gene: TRBJ2-5; V gene: TRBV5-1; CDR3 protein: ASSLGLLQETQY
J gene: TRBJ2-3; V gene: TRBV6-2/TRBV6-3; CDR3 protein: ASSNSPHTQY
J gene: TRBJ2-2; V gene: TRBV15; CDR3 protein: ATSRSSTGELF
J gene: TRBJ2-1; V gene: TRBV6-2/TRBV6-3; CDR3 protein: ASSYADSYNEQF
J gene: TRBJ1-5; V gene: TRBV28; CDR3 protein: ASSLSGSSQPQH
J gene: TRBJ2-7; V gene: TRBV27; CDR3 protein: ASSSWAGTSGSSEQY
J gene: TRBJ2-5; V gene: TRBV10-3; CDR3 protein: AISESTVLLETQY
J gene: TRBJ1-2; V gene: TRBV2; CDR3 protein: ASRWTGDGGYT
J gene: TRBJ1-4; V gene: TRBV6-2/TRBV6-3; CDR3 protein: ASREWTGNEEKLF